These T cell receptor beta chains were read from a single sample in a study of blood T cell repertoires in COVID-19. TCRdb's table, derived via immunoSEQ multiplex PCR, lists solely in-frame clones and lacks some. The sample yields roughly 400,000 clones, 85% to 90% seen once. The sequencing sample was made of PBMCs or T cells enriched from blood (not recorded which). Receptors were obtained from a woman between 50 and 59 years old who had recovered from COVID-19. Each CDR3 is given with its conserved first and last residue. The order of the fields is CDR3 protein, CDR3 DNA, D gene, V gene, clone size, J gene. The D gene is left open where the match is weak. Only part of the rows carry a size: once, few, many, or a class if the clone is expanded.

CASNRQGIAYEQYF TGTGCCAGCAACCGACAGGGAATTGCTTACGAGCAGTACTTC TRBD1 TRBV14 NA TRBJ2-7
CASSLGDRVEGAFF TGTGCCAGCAGCTTAGGGGACAGGGTAGAGGGGGCTTTCTTT TRBD1 TRBV7-9 few TRBJ1-1
CSASIQDREFYEQYF TGCAGTGCTAGTATCCAGGACAGGGAGTTCTACGAGCAGTACTTC TRBD1 TRBV20-1 once TRBJ2-7
CASSFPRREQYF TGTGCCAGCAGCTTTCCGCGGAGGGAGCAGTACTTC NA TRBV5-4 NA TRBJ2-7
CASSISSLNEQFF TGTGCCAGTAGTATTTCTTCGTTGAATGAGCAGTTCTTC NA TRBV19 NA TRBJ2-1
CATSRGQVGGGLVTETQYF TGTGCCACCAGCAGAGGCCAGGTTGGCGGGGGTCTAGTCACGGAGACCCAGTACTTC TRBD2 TRBV15 NA TRBJ2-5
CASSPPIGNTEAFF TGTGCCAGCAGTCCTCCGATTGGCAACACTGAAGCTTTCTTT NA TRBV6-5 NA TRBJ1-1
CASSLALTDGYTF TGTGCCAGCAGCTTAGCGCTGACAGATGGCTACACCTTC NA TRBV7-9 NA TRBJ1-2
CASNWLAGGLDTQYF TGTGCCAGCAATTGGTTAGCGGGGGGGTTAGATACGCAGTATTTT TRBD2 TRBV2 NA TRBJ2-3
CASSLTLLAGASEQYF TGTGCCAGCAGCTTAACCTTGCTAGCGGGGGCCTCCGAGCAGTACTTC TRBD2 TRBV11-2 NA TRBJ2-7
CASTSPRNTGELFF TGTGCCAGCACCTCCCCCCGGAACACCGGGGAGCTGTTTTTT NA TRBV7-2 few TRBJ2-2
CASSWTGTISGNTIYF TGCGCCAGCAGCTGGACAGGGACTATCTCTGGAAACACCATATATTTT TRBD1 TRBV4-1 NA TRBJ1-3
CATSETGGGNQPQHF TGTGCCACCAGTGAGACAGGGGGAGGAAATCAGCCCCAGCATTTT TRBD1 TRBV24-1 NA TRBJ1-5
CASSQDPPQRGADTQYF TGCGCCAGCAGCCAAGATCCCCCACAGCGGGGGGCAGATACGCAGTATTTT TRBD2 TRBV4-1 NA TRBJ2-3
CASSELARGLNTEAFF TGTGCCAGCAGTGAATTGGCAAGGGGCCTGAACACTGAAGCTTTCTTT NA TRBV25-1 NA TRBJ1-1
CASSLTQGRQGVFYNEQFF TGTGCCAGCAGCTTGACCCAAGGACGACAGGGGGTGTTTTACAATGAGCAGTTCTTC TRBD1 TRBV7-9 NA TRBJ2-1